Each of the 16 T cell receptor beta chains below was sequenced from the same sample in a study of Graves' ophthalmopathy and Graves' hyperthyroidism. Amplified TCR beta CDR3 regions were obtained using RNA transcripts as template. Second-round multiplex PCR came after first-round RT-PCR with HTBI primers. Each CDR3 protein gets one entry after TCRdb re-called the multiplex PCR reads with MiXCR. The profile shows approximately 540,000 distinct CDR3 sequences, less than 45% of them singletons. Sequencing used peripheral blood or thyroid tissue (not recorded which). The receptors originated from an adult man with Graves' hyperthyroidism.

This clonotype has ten or more counts. The V gene is TRBV20-1, the J gene TRBJ2-7, with D perhaps TRBD2 (5 bases). Germline V gives CDR1 DFQATT, CDR2 SNEGSKA (reference sequence). CDR3 length: 13 residues. V was cut by 2 bases and J by 2 bases, with 10 bases left in between. The CDR3 loop is CSARLTGTYEQYF. In DNA, the CDR3 is TGCAGTGCTAGACTCACGGGAACCTACGAGCAGTACTTC.

This clonotype showed up many times. The V gene is TRBV5-8, the J gene TRBJ2-7; 7 nucleotides match TRBD1. Per the germline V gene, CDR1 is SGHTS and CDR2 is YDEGEE. V was clipped by 3 bases and J by 5 bases; unmatched bases: 8. The CDR3 runs to 14 residues. CDR3 bases: TGTGCCAGCAGCTCTTCAGGGGGTTTCCACGAGCAGTACTTC. It encodes CASSSSGGFHEQYF.

This clonotype was detected many times. V usage is TRBV7-2 and J usage is TRBJ1-4; D gene ambiguous. The CDR3 spans 15 residues. The V gene lost 1 base and the J gene lost 4 bases, with 10 bases spanning the gap. CDR1 is SGHTA and CDR2 is FQGNSA in the germline V gene. CDR3 DNA sequence: TGTGCCAGCAGCTTAGGAGGGCTAGATAATGAAAAACTGTTTTTT. Amino acids: CASSLGGLDNEKLFF.

This rearrangement joins TRBV12-3 or TRBV12-4 to TRBJ2-1; D unclear. V lost 1 base, J lost 8 bases, and 9 bases lay in between. This CDR3 has 13 residues. CDR3 DNA: TGTGCCAGCAGTTTAGGACTTGAGGATGAGCAGTTCTTC. This sequence encodes CASSLGLEDEQFF.

This rearrangement joins TRBV19 to TRBJ2-3; tentative D call: TRBD1 (6 bases). The germline V gene encodes CDR1 LNHDA and CDR2 SQIVND (reference sequence). V shed 8 bases and J shed 6 bases, with 18 bases lying between them. This CDR3 is built from 14 residues. The CDR3 DNA sequence: TGTGCCAGTGCGGACAGTCCTCCCAGCGATACGCAGTATTTT. It codes for CASADSPPSDTQYF.

Many counts were recorded for this clonotype. The genes are TRBV2 and TRBJ1-2; D gene unclear. The CDR3 contains 14 residues. Per germline, CDR1 SNHLY and CDR2 FYNNEI. V gave up 3 bases and J gave up 0 bases, with 8 bases separating them. As DNA, the CDR3 is TGTGCCAGCAGTGAGCATGAAGCTAACTATGGCTACACCTTC. It translates to CASSEHEANYGYTF.

The chain is built from TRBV5-8 and TRBJ1-4, with TRBD1 matching 7 bases. The CDR3 loop spans 15 amino acids. Germline V gene lookup returns CDR1 SGHTS and CDR2 YDEGEE. With V trimmed by 4 bases and J by 5 bases, 8 bases remained unmatched. The CDR3 spells CASSPGTVENEKLFF. The CDR3 nucleotides read TGTGCCAGCAGCCCCGGGACAGTTGAAAATGAAAAACTGTTTTTT. Complete variable domain (other parts from reference TRBV5-8 and TRBJ1-4): EAGVTQSPTHLIKTRGQQATLRCSPISGHTSVYWYQQALGLGLQFLLWYDEGEERNRGNFPPRFSGRQFPNYSSELNVNALELEDSALYLCASSPGTVENEKLFFGSGTQLSVL.

The V call is TRBV15, the J call TRBJ2-7; possible D gene TRBD1, 5 bases. V lost 1 base, J lost 7 bases, and 14 bases lay in between. CDR1 is LNHNV, CDR2 YYDKDF, per germline (reference sequence). CDR3 length: 14 residues. CDR3 DNA: TGTGCCACCAGCAGAGGGACACCTTCTACGGAGCAGTACTTC. This encodes CATSRGTPSTEQYF.

The chain joins TRBV10-3 to TRBJ1-5; 9 bases map to TRBD1. The V gene end was trimmed by 5 bases and the J gene end by 3 bases; junction bases not matched to a gene: 20. The germline V gene encodes CDR1 ENHRY and CDR2 SYGVKD. The CDR3 consists of 20 residues. This CDR3 reads CAISHVDRLHGQGYNQPQHF. In nucleotides, the CDR3 is TGTGCCATCAGTCATGTTGACAGGTTACACGGACAGGGGTACAATCAGCCCCAGCATTTT.

The V and J genes are TRBV7-9 and TRBJ2-5, with 11 bases that match TRBD1. CDR1 is SEHNR and CDR2 is FQNEAQ in the germline V gene (reference sequence). Unmatched junction bases numbered 4, after V lost 6 bases and J lost 4 bases. CDR3 length: 14 amino acids. CDR3 DNA sequence: TGTGCCAGCAGAACCGGGACAGGGGGAGAGACCCAGTACTTC. Its protein product is CASRTGTGGETQYF.

The chain joins TRBV15 to TRBJ1-6; no clear D. Trimming pared 3 bases from V and 10 bases from J, leaving 7 bases between. Germline CDR1 is LNHNV and CDR2 is YYDKDF (reference sequence). This CDR3 contains 12 residues. CDR3: CATSSCISPLHF. The CDR3 DNA follows: TGTGCCACCAGCAGTTGTATCTCACCCCTCCACTTT. The complete variable domain, with remaining parts taken from reference TRBV15 and TRBJ1-6, reads DAMVIQNPRYQVTQFGKPVTLSCSQTLNHNVMYWYQQKSSQAPKLLFHYYDKDFNNEADTPDNFQSRRPNTSFCFLDIRSPGLGDTAMYLCATSSCISPLHFGNGTRLTVT.

This clonotype has a count of ten or more. J is TRBJ1-5 and V is TRBV20-1; D possibly corresponds to TRBD1 (5 bases). The CDR3 has 13 residues. The V gene lost 1 base and the J gene lost 2 bases, with 6 bases spanning the gap. Germline V gene sequence: CDR1 DFQATT, CDR2 SNEGSKA (reference sequence). CDR3 DNA: TGCAGTGCTAGAGTAGGGGGCAATCAGCCCCAGCATTTT. Translated: CSARVGGNQPQHF.

This clonotype has ten or more counts. The chain joins TRBV13 to TRBJ1-2; D unresolved. The germline V gene has CDR1 PRHDT and CDR2 FYEKMQ (reference sequence). CDR3 length: 15 amino acids. Trimming cost V 0 bases and J 4 bases, with 12 bases left between them. The CDR3 coding sequence is TGTGCCAGCAGCTTAGGCGGGCGGGGTGGCTATGGCTACACCTTC. Translating gives CASSLGGRGGYGYTF.

The genes are TRBV12-3 or TRBV12-4 and TRBJ1-2; TRBD1 matches at 7 bases. The CDR3 totals 13 residues. Trimming took 8 bases from V and 2 from J; bases not matched to a gene: 5. CDR3 sequence: CASSGGINYGYTF. CDR3 in DNA: TGTGCCAGCTCAGGGGGAATAAACTATGGCTACACCTTC.

J is TRBJ2-2 and V is TRBV6-4; 14 bases agree with TRBD2. The germline V gene has CDR1 MRHNA and CDR2 SNTAGT. The CDR3 spans 17 residues. The V gene end was trimmed by 7 bases and the J gene end by 2 bases; junction bases not matched to a gene: 6. In nucleotides, the CDR3 is TGTGCCAGCACGTCGACTAGCGGGGGGGCCAACACCGGGGAGCTGTTTTTT. Translating gives CASTSTSGGANTGELFF.

The chain carries TRBV19 and TRBJ1-4; the D is unclear. The CDR3 consists of 15 residues. Germline values: CDR1 LNHDA, CDR2 SQIVND (reference sequence). Trimming cost V 5 bases and J 4 bases, with 14 bases left between them. The CDR3 is CASSQDLGGNEKLFF. The CDR3 DNA reads TGTGCCAGTAGTCAAGATCTCGGCGGTAATGAAAAACTGTTTTTT.